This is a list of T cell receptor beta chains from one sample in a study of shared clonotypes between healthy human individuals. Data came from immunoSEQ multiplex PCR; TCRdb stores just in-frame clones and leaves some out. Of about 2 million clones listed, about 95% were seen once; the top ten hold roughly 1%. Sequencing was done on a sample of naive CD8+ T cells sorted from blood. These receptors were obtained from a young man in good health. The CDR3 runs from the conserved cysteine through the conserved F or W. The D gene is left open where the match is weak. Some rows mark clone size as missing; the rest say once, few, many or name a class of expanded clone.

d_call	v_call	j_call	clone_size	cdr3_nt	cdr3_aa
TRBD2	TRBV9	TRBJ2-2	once	TGTGCCAGCACCCCAAGCCAGGGAGGGACCGGGGAGCTGTTTTTT	CASTPSQGGTGELFF
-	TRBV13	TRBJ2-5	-	TGTGCCAGCAGCTTAAGGGCCAGCCAAGAGACCCAGTACTTC	CASSLRASQETQYF
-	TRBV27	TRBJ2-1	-	TGTGCCAGCAGTTTAAGGGCCCCCGTCAATGAGCAGTTCTTC	CASSLRAPVNEQFF
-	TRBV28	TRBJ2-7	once	TGTGCCAGCACCCTGACGGGGCAGGGCTACGAGCAGTACTTC	CASTLTGQGYEQYF
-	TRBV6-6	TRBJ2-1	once	TGTGCCAGCAGTTACGGCGGGGTTGAGCAGTTCTTC	CASSYGGVEQFF
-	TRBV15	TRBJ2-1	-	TGTGCCACCAGCAGAGACAGGGGTCTCTACAATGAGCAGTTCTTC	CATSRDRGLYNEQFF
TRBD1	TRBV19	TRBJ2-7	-	TGTGCCAGTAGTTCCAGGGGGTTCGGAGCCTACGAGCAGTACTTC	CASSSRGFGAYEQYF
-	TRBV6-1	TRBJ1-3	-	TGTGCCAGCAGTGAAGTATCGGGAGGATCTGGAAACACCATATATTTT	CASSEVSGGSGNTIYF
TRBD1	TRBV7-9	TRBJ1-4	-	TGTGCCAGCAGCTTATTGGATGGGACAGCCGCGACTAATGAAAAACTGTTTTTT	CASSLLDGTAATNEKLFF
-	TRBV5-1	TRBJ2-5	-	TGCGCCAGCAGCTTGGAAGGAATGCAGGAGACCCAGTACTTC	CASSLEGMQETQYF
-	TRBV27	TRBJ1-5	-	TGTGCCAGCAGTTTTCGGGACAATCAGCCCCAGCATTTT	CASSFRDNQPQHF
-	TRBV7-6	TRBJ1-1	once	TGTGCCAGCAGCTACACAGCGACCGGGAACACTGAAGCTTTCTTT	CASSYTATGNTEAFF
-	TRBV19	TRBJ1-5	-	TGTGCCAGTAGTATAGCCGAGAGTTATAGCAATCAGCCCCAGCATTTT	CASSIAESYSNQPQHF
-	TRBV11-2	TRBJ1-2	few	TGTGCCAGCAGCTTAGGGGCAGACTACACCTTC	CASSLGADYTF
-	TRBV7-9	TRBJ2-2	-	TGTGCCAGCAGCCCCGCGGCCGGGGAGCTGTTTTTT	CASSPAAGELFF
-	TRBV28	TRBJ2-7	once	TGTGCCAGCACCCTAGAGGACGGAGTTATCTACGAGCAGTACTTC	CASTLEDGVIYEQYF
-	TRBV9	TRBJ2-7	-	TGTGCCAGCAGCGGAAGAACTGACCCGACCTACGAGCAGTACTTC	CASSGRTDPTYEQYF
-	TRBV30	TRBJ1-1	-	TGTGCCTGGAGTCGACAGAACACTGAAGCTTTCTTT	CAWSRQNTEAFF
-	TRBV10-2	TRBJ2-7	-	TGCGCCAGCAGCCCCGGACGGTCCTACGAGCAGTACTTC	CASSPGRSYEQYF
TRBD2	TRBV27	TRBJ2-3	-	TGTGCCAGCAGTCCGGGACTAGATCCGGCCGATACGCAGTATTTT	CASSPGLDPADTQYF
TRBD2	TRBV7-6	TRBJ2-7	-	TGTGCCAGCAGCCCCGGAGGGGGACTAGGTGGCGAGCAGTACTTC	CASSPGGGLGGEQYF
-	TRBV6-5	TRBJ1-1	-	TGTGCCAGCTCCGGGATGAACACTGAAGCTTTCTTT	CASSGMNTEAFF
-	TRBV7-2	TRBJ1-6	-	TGTGCCAGCAGCTTAGGTTATGTGGGGGCGAGCTCCTATAATTCACCCCTCCACTTT	CASSLGYVGASSYNSPLHF
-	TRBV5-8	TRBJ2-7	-	TGTGCCAGCAGCTTGTTTGCCATTAAAAGAACCTACGAGCAGTACTTC	CASSLFAIKRTYEQYF
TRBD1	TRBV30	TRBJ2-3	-	TGTGCCTGGAGTCTATGGGACAGCCCCTGGGATACGCAGTATTTT	CAWSLWDSPWDTQYF
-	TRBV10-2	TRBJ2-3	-	TGCGCCAGCAGGGGAGACGGCGGGCTCACAGATACGCAGTATTTT	CASRGDGGLTDTQYF
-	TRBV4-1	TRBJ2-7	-	TGCGCCAGCAGCCAAGAGGCTAACGGCCTCTACGAGCAGTACTTC	CASSQEANGLYEQYF
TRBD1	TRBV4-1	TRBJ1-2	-	TGCGCCAGCAGCCAAGATTTACAGGGGTATGAGGGTTTCTATGGCTACACCTTC	CASSQDLQGYEGFYGYTF
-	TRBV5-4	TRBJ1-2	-	TGTGCCAGCGGCAGGGGCCCCATTGGCTACACCTTC	CASGRGPIGYTF
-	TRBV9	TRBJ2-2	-	TGTGCCAGCAGCCCGAGGGACACCGGGGAGCTGTTTTTT	CASSPRDTGELFF
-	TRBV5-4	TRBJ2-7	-	TGTGCCAGTCAAAAGGACGATTTCTACGAGCAGTACTTC	CASQKDDFYEQYF
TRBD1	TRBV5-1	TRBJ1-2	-	TGCGCCAGCAGCACAACACCTTGGACAGGGCCCCCTAACTATGGCTACACCTTC	CASSTTPWTGPPNYGYTF
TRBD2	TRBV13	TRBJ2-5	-	TGTGCCAGCAGCGCCCCCGGGACTAGCGGGAGAGAGACCCAGTACTTC	CASSAPGTSGRETQYF
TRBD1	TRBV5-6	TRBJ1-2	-	TGTGCCAGCAGCGGGGGGACAGGGACGATCCATGGCTACACCTTC	CASSGGTGTIHGYTF
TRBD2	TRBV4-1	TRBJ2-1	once	TGCGCCAGCAGCCCACTAGCGGGGGGTTATGAGCAGTTCTTC	CASSPLAGGYEQFF
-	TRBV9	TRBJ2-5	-	TGTGCCAGCAGCGTAGGTGGGACGGGCGGACAAGAGACCCAGTACTTC	CASSVGGTGGQETQYF
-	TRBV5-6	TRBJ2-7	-	TGTGCCAGCAGCTTCGTCGGGGGGCCCGTGGACGAGCAGTACTTC	CASSFVGGPVDEQYF
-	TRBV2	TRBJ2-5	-	TGTGCCAGCAGTGATTCTGGGTTTTCTGGGGGGACCCAGTACTTC	CASSDSGFSGGTQYF
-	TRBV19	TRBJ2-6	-	TGTGCCAGTAGTGACCGTAATCTTGAGGCCAACGTCCTGACTTTC	CASSDRNLEANVLTF
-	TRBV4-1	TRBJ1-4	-	TGCTCCAGCAGCCCCGGAGGACGGGTTGAAAAACTGTTTTTT	CSSSPGGRVEKLFF
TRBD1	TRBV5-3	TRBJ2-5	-	TGTGCCAGAAGCTTACCCCCCGGGACAGGTGATGACCAGACCCAGTACTTC	CARSLPPGTGDDQTQYF
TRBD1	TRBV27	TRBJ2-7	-	TGTGCCAGCAGCGACAGGGGTGCCTACGAGCAGTACTTC	CASSDRGAYEQYF
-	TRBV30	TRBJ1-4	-	TGTGCCTGGAGTGCTGCCAGTGCAGAAAAACTGTTTTTT	CAWSAASAEKLFF
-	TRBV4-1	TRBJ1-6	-	TGCGCCAGCAGCCAAGTAAGGGGGGATTCACCCCTCCACTTT	CASSQVRGDSPLHF
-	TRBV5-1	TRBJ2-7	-	TGCGCCAGCAGCTTTTCCGGGAGCTACGAGCAGTACTTC	CASSFSGSYEQYF
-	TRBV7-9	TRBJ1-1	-	TGTGCCAGCAGCCGAGACACCAACACTGAAGCTTTCTTT	CASSRDTNTEAFF